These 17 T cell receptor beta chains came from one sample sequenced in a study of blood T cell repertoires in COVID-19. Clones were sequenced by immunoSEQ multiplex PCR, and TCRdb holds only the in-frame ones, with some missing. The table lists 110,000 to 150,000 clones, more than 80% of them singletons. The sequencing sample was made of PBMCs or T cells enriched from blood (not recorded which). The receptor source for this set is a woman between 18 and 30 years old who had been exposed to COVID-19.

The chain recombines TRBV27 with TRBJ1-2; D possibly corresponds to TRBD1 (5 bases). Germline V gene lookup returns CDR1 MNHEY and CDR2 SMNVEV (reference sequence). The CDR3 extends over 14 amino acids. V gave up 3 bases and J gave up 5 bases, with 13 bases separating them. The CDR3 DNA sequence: TGTGCCAGCAGTTTCGTGGGGCCCGATTATGGCTACACCTTC. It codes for CASSFVGPDYGYTF.

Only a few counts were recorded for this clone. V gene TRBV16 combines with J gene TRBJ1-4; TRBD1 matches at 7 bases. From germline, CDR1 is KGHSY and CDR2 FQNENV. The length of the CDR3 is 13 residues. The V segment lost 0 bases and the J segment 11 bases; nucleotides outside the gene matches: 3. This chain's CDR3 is CASSQSMDRKLFF. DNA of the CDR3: TGTGCCAGCAGCCAATCGATGGACAGGAAACTGTTTTTT.

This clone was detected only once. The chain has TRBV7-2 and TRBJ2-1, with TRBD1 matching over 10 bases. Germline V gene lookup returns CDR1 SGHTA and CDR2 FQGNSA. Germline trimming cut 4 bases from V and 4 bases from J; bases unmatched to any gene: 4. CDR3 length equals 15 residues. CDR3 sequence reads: CASSSGTGAYNEQFF. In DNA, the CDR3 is TGTGCCAGCAGCTCCGGGACAGGGGCGTACAATGAGCAGTTCTTC.

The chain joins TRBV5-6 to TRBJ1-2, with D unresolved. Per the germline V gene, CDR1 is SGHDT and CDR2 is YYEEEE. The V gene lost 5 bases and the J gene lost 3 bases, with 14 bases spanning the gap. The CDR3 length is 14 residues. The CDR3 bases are TGTGCCAGCAGTCTGGAAGACTGGGACTATGGCTACACCTTC. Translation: CASSLEDWDYGYTF.

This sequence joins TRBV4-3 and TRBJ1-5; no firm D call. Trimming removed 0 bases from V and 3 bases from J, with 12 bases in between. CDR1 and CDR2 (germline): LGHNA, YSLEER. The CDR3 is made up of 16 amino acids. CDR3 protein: CASSQDFSVPNQPQHF. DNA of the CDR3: TGCGCCAGCAGCCAAGATTTCAGTGTTCCCAATCAGCCCCAGCATTTT.

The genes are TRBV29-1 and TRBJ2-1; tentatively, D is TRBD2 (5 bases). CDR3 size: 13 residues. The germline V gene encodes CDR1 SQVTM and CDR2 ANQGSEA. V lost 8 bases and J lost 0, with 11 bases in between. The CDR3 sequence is CSQIGSSYNEQFF. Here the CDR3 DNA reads TGCAGCCAGATAGGGAGCTCCTACAATGAGCAGTTCTTC.

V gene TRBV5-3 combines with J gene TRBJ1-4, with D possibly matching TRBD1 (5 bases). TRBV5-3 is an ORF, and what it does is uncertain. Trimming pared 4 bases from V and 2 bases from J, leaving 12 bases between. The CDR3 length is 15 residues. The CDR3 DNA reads TGTGCCAGAAGCGTCCGGGGGAGGACTAATGAAAAACTGTTTTTT. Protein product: CARSVRGRTNEKLFF.

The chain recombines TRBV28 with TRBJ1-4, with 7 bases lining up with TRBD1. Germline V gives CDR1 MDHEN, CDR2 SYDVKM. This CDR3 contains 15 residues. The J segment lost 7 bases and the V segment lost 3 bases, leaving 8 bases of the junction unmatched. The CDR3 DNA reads TGTGCCAGCAGTTTTCGACAGGGCTTGAGTGAAAAACTGTTTTTT. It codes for CASSFRQGLSEKLFF. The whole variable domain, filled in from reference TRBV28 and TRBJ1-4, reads DVKVTQSSRYLVKRTGEKVFLECVQDMDHENMFWYRQDPGLGLRLIYFSYDVKMKEKGDIPEGYSVSREKKERFSLILESASTNQTSMYLCASSFRQGLSEKLFFGSGTQLSVL.

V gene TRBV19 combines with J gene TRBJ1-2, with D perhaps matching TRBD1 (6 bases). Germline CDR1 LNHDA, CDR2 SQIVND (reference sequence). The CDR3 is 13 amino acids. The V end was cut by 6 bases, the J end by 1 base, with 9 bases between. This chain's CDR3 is CASSRGFNYGYTF. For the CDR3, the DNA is TGTGCCAGTAGCAGGGGATTTAACTATGGCTACACCTTC.

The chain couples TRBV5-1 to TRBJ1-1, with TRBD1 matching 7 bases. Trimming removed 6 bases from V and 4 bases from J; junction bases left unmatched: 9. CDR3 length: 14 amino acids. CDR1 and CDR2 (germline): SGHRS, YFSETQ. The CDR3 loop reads CASNPTGFGTEAFF. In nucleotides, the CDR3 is TGCGCCAGCAACCCGACAGGGTTCGGCACTGAAGCTTTCTTT.

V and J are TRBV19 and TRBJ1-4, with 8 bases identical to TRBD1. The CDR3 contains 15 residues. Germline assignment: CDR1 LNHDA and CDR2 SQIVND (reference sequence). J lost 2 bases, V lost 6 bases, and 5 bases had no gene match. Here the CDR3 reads CASRNRGATNEKLFF. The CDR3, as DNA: TGTGCCAGTAGAAACAGGGGGGCGACTAATGAAAAACTGTTTTTT.

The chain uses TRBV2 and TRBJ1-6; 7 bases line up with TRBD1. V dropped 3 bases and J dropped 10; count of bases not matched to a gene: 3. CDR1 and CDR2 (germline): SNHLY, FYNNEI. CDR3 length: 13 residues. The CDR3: CASSDNRGSPLHF. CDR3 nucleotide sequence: TGTGCCAGCAGTGACAACAGGGGCTCACCCCTCCACTTT.

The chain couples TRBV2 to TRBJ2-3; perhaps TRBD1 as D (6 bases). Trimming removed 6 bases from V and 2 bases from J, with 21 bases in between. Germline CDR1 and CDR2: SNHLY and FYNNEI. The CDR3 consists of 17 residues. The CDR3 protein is CASRVSPGQVSTDTQYF. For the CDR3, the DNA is TGTGCCAGCAGGGTTTCCCCGGGACAAGTATCCACAGATACGCAGTATTTT.

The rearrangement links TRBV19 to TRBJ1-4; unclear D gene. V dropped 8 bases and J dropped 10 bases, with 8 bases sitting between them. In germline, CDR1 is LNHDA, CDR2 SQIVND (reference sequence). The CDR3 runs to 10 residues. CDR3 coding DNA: TGTGCCAGTGGAGGTGGAAAACTGTTTTTT. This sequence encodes CASGGGKLFF.

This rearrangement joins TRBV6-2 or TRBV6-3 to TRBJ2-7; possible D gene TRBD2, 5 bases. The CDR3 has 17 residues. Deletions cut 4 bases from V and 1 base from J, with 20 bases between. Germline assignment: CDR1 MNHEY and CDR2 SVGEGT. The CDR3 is CASSSYLTLAGSYEQYF. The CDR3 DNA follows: TGTGCCAGCAGTTCCTACCTGACCCTAGCCGGATCCTACGAGCAGTACTTC.

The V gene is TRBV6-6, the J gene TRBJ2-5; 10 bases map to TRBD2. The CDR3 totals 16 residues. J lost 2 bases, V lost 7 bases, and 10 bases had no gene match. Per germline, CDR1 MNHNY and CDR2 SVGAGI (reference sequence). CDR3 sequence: CASKSGRAEGQETQYF. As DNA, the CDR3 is TGTGCCAGCAAGAGCGGGAGGGCCGAGGGGCAAGAGACCCAGTACTTC.

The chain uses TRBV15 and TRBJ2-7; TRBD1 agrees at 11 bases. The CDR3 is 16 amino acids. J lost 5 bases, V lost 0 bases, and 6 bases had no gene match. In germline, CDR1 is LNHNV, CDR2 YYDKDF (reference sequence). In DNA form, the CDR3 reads TGTGCCACCAGCAGAGATTGGCCGGGACAGGGGGACGAGCAGTACTTC. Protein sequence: CATSRDWPGQGDEQYF.